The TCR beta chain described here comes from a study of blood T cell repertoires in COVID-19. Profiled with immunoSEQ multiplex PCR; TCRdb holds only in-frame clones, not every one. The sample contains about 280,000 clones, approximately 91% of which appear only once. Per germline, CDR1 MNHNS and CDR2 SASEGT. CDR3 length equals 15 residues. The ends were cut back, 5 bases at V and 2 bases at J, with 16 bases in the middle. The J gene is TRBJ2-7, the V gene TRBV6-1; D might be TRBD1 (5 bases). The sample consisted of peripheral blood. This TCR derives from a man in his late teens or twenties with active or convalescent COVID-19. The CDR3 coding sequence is TGTGCCAGCAGTCCCGGGTCAGGGATTCCCTACGAGCAGTACTTC. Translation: CASSPGSGIPYEQYF.